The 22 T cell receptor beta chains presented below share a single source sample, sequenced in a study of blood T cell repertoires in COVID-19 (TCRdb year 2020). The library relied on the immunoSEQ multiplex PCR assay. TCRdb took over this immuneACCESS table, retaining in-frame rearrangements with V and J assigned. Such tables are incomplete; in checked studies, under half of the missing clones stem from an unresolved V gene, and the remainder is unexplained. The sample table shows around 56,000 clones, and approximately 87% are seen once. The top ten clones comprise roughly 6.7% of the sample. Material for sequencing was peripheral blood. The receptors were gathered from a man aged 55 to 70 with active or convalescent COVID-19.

CDR3 in DNA: TGTGCCAGTAGTACCTACTACGAGCAGTACTTC. It encodes CASSTYYEQYF. The chain joins TRBV19 to TRBJ2-7; D not certain. The CDR3 contains 11 residues. The germline CDR1 and CDR2 sequences are LNHDA and SQIVND (reference sequence). V was shortened by 4 bases and J by 3 bases, with 4 bases between the two germline ends.

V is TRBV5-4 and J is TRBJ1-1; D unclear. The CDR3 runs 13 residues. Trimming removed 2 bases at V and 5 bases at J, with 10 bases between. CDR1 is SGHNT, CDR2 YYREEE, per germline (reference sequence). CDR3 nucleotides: TGTGCCAGCAGCTTTGCGGGGTCTACTGAAGCTTTCTTT. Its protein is CASSFAGSTEAFF.

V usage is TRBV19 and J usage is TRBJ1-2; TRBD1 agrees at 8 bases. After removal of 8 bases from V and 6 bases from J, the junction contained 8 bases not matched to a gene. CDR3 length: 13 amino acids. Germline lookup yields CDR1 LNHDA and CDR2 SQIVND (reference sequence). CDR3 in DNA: TGTGCCAGTCAAAGACAGGGGATGAATGGCTACACCTTC. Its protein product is CASQRQGMNGYTF. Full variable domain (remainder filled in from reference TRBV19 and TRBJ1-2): DGGITQSPKYLFRKEGQNVTLSCEQNLNHDAMYWYRQDPGQGLRLIYYSQIVNDFQKGDIAEGYSVSREKKESFPLTVTSAQKNPTAFYLCASQRQGMNGYTFGSGTRLTVV.

Written as DNA, the CDR3 is TGTGCCAGCTCACCGGGACTAGCGGGAAGCACCGGGGAGCTGTTTTTT. It codes for CASSPGLAGSTGELFF. The chain combines TRBV18 with TRBJ2-2; 13 nucleotides match TRBD2. The CDR3 has 16 residues. Germline V gene sequence: CDR1 KGHSH, CDR2 LQKENI. V lost 3 bases to trimming and J lost 4 bases; unmatched junction nucleotides: 2.

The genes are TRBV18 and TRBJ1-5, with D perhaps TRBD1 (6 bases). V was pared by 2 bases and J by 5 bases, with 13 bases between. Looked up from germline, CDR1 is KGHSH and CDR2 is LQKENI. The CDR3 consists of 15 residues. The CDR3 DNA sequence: TGTGCCAGCTCACCAGCGTTGGACAGCCATCAGCCCCAGCATTTT. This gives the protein CASSPALDSHQPQHF.

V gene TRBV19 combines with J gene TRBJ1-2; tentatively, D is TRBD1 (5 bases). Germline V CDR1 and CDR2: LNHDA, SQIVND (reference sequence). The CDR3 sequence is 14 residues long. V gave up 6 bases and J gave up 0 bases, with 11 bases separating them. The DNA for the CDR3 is TGTGCCAGTAGCCCCCGACAGACTAACTATGGCTACACCTTC. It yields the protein CASSPRQTNYGYTF.

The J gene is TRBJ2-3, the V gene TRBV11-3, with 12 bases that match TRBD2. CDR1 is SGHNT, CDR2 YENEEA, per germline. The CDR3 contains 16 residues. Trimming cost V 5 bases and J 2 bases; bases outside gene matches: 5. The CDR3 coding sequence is TGTGCCAGCAGCCCACGGACTAGCGGGGCCACAGATACGCAGTATTTT. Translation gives CASSPRTSGATDTQYF.

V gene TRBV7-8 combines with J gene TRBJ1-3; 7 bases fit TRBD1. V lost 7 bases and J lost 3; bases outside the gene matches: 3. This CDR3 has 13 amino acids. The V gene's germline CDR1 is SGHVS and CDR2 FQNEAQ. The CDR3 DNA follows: TGTGCCAGCAACACAGGGGTTGGAAACACCATATATTTT. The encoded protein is CASNTGVGNTIYF. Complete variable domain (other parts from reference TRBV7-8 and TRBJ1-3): GAGVSQSPRYKVAKRGQDVALRCDPISGHVSLFWYQQALGQGPEFLTYFQNEAQLDKSGLPSDRFFAERPEGSVSTLKIQRTQQEDSAVYLCASNTGVGNTIYFGEGSWLTVV.

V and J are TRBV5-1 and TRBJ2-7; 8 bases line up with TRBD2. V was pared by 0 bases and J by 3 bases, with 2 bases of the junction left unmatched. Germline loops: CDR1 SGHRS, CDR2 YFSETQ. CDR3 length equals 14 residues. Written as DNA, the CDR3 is TGCGCCAGCAGCTTGGCGGGAGGGGACTACGAGCAGTACTTC. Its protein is CASSLAGGDYEQYF.

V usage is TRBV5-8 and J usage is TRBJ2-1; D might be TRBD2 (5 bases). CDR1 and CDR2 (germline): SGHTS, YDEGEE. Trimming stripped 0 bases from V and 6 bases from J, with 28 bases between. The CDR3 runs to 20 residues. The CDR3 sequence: CASSLEYGLRYGLFGNEQFF. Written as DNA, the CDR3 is TGTGCCAGCAGCTTGGAATACGGACTCCGATACGGACTTTTCGGCAATGAGCAGTTCTTC.

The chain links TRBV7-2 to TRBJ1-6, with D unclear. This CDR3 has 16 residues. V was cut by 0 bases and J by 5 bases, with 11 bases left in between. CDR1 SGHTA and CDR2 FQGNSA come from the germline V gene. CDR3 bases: TGTGCCAGCAGCTTAGCGCGAGGGTCGGATAATTCACCCCTCCACTTT. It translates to CASSLARGSDNSPLHF.

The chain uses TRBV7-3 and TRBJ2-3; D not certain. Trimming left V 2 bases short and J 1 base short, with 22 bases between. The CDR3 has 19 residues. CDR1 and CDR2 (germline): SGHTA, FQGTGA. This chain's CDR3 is CASSLVRAGTKLGTDTQYF. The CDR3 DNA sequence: TGTGCCAGCAGCTTAGTTCGCGCAGGAACCAAATTGGGCACAGATACGCAGTATTTT.

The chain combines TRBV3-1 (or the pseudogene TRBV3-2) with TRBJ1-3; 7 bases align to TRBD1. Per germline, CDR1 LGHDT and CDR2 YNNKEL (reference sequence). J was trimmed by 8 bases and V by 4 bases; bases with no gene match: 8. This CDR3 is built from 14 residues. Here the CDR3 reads CASSPPTGMYTIYF. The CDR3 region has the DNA TGTGCCAGCAGCCCCCCGACAGGGATGTACACCATATATTTT.

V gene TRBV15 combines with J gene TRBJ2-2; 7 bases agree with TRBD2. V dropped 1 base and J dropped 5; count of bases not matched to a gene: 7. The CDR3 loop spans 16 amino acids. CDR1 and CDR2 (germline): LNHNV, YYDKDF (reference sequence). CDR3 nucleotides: TGTGCCACCAGCAGAGGGGGGGGAGACAAGACCGGGGAGCTGTTTTTT. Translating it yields CATSRGGGDKTGELFF.

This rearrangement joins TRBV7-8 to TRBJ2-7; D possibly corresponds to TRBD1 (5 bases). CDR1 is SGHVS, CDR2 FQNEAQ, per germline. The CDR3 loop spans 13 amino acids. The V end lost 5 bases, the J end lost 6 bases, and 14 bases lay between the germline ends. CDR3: CASSPKGNAEQYF. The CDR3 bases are TGTGCCAGCAGCCCGAAGGGGAACGCCGAGCAGTACTTC.

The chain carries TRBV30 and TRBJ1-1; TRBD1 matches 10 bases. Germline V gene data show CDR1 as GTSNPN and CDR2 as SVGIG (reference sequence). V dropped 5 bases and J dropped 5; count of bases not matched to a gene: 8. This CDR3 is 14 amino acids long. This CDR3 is CAWHTGTGVTEAFF. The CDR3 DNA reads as TGTGCCTGGCACACCGGGACAGGGGTGACTGAAGCTTTCTTT.

The DNA of the CDR3 is TGCGCCAGCAGCGAGAGGACAGGGGGGCCTGGAAACACCATATATTTT. Translated: CASSERTGGPGNTIYF. V is TRBV5-1 and J is TRBJ1-3; TRBD1 matches at 10 bases. This CDR3 has 16 amino acids. The germline V gene encodes CDR1 SGHRS and CDR2 YFSETQ. V was pared by 4 bases and J by 2 bases, with 6 bases of the junction left unmatched.

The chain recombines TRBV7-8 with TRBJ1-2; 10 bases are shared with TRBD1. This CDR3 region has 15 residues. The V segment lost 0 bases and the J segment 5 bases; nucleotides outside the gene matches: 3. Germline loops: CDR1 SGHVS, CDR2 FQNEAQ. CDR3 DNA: TGTGCCAGCAGCTTAGCGGGACAGGGGACTTATGGCTACACCTTC. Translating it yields CASSLAGQGTYGYTF.

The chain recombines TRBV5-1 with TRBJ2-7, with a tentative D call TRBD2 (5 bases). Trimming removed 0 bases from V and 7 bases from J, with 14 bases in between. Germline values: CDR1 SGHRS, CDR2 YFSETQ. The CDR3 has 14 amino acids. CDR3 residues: CASSLAATSGEQYF. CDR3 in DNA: TGCGCCAGCAGCTTGGCTGCGACCTCGGGAGAGCAGTACTTC.

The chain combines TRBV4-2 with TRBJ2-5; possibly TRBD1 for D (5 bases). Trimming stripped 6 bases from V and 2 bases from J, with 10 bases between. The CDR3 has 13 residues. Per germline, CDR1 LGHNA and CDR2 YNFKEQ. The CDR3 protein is CASRATAQETQYF. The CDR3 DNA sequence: TGTGCCAGCAGGGCGACAGCTCAAGAGACCCAGTACTTC.

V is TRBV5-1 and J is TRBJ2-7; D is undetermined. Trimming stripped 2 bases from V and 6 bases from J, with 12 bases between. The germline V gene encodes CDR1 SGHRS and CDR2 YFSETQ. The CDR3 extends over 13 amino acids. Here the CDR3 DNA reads TGCGCCAGCAGCTTCACGACTCGTTCCGAGCAGTACTTC. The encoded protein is CASSFTTRSEQYF.

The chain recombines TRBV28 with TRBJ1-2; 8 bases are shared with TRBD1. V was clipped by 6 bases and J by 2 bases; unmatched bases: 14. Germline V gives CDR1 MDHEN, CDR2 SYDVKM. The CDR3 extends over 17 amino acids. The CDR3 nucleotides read TGTGCCAGCAGAGTCCCGACAGGGGACGCTACCAACTATGGCTACACCTTC. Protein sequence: CASRVPTGDATNYGYTF.